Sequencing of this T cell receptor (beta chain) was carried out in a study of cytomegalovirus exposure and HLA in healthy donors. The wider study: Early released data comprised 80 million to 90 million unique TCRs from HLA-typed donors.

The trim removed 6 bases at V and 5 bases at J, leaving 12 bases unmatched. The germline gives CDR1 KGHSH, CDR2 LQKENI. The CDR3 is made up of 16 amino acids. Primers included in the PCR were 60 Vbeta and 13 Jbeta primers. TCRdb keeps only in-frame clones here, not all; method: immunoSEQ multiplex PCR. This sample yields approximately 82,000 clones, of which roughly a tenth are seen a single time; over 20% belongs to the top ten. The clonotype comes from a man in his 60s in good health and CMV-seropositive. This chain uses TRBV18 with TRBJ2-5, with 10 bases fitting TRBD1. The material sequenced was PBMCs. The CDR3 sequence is CASSGTGTGVRETQYF. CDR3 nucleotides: TGTGCCAGCTCGGGGACCGGGACAGGGGTTCGGGAGACCCAGTACTTC.